The 30 T cell receptor beta chains below come from one sample, sequenced in a study of Graves' ophthalmopathy and Graves' hyperthyroidism. Beta-chain TCR CDR3 regions were amplified from RNA transcripts. An opening RT-PCR round employed HTBI primers and preceded a second-round multiplex PCR. From the multiplex PCR reads, TCRdb called clonotypes with MiXCR, one entry per CDR3 protein. The profile shows around 1.1 million distinct CDR3 sequences, 35% to 40% of them singletons. Sequencing was done on a sample of peripheral blood or thyroid tissue (not recorded which). These receptors were collected from an adult man with Graves' hyperthyroidism.

This clonotype was counted at least ten times. The V gene is TRBV12-3 or TRBV12-4, the J gene TRBJ2-5; D unresolved. Trimming shortened V by 0 bases and J by 6 bases, and 8 bases separated the two germline ends. This CDR3 comprises 13 residues. CDR3 nucleotide sequence: TGTGCCAGCAGTTTAGCCCCAACAAAGACCCAGTACTTC. Translating gives CASSLAPTKTQYF.

This clonotype was observed many times. The V gene is TRBV12-3 or TRBV12-4, the J gene TRBJ1-5; 8 bases align to TRBD1. The CDR3 length is 16 residues. J lost 6 bases, V lost 5 bases, and 12 bases had no gene match. The CDR3 DNA is TGTGCCAGCAGTCCCCTCGGACAGGGCGCGGGTCAGCCCCAGCATTTT. Its translation: CASSPLGQGAGQPQHF.

In the case of this clonotype: Just one base apart from a much larger clone, this may be a read error. V is TRBV29-1 and J is TRBJ1-2, with TRBD1 matching over 9 bases. CDR1 and CDR2 from the germline V gene are SQVTM and ANQGSEA. V trimming: 7 bases; J trimming: 8 bases; junction bases outside the gene matches: 11. The CDR3 has 13 residues. CDR3: CSASTGGARGYTF. CDR3 sequence (DNA): TGCAGCGCCTCGACAGGGGGTGCTCGGGGCTACACCTTC. Supplemented by reference TRBV29-1 and TRBJ1-2, the full variable domain reads SAVISQKPSRDICQRGTSLTIQCQVDSQVTMMFWYRQQPGQSLTLIATANQGSEATYESGFVIDKFPISRPNLTFSTLTVSNMSPEDSSIYLCSASTGGARGYTFGSGTRLTVV.

This clonotype has at least ten counts. The chain is built from TRBV2 and TRBJ1-5; no reliable D call. The V gene lost 2 bases and the J gene lost 5 bases, with 7 bases spanning the gap. The germline V gene encodes CDR1 SNHLY and CDR2 FYNNEI. The CDR3 sequence is 13 residues long. This CDR3 is CASSEIGDQPQHF. The CDR3 region has the DNA TGTGCCAGCAGTGAAATTGGGGATCAGCCCCAGCATTTT.

This chain connects TRBV28 to TRBJ2-7; TRBD1 agrees at 7 bases. V lost 2 bases to trimming and J lost 3 bases; unmatched junction nucleotides: 7. Per germline, CDR1 MDHEN and CDR2 SYDVKM. The CDR3 is made up of 15 amino acids. CDR3 sequence reads: CASSLPGTELYEQYF. CDR3 nucleotides: TGTGCCAGCAGTTTACCCGGGACAGAACTCTACGAGCAGTACTTC.

About this clonotype: Just one base apart from a much larger clone, this may be a read error. The chain couples TRBV7-3 to TRBJ2-7; D uncertain. The CDR3 is 9 residues long. Germline CDR1 and CDR2: SGHTA and FQGTGA. CDR3 residues: CASSHEEYF. Written as DNA, the CDR3 is TGCGCCAGCAGCCACGAGGAGTACTTC. Using reference TRBV7-3 and TRBJ2-7 for the parts outside the CDR3, the full variable domain is GAGVSQTPSNKVTEKGKYVELRCDPISGHTALYWYRQSLGQGPEFLIYFQGTGAADDSGLPNDRFFAVRPEGSVSTLKIQRTERGDSAVYLCASSHEEYFGPGTRLTVT.

With respect to this clonotype: A much more abundant neighbour one base away suggests this may be a read error. This rearrangement joins TRBV7-9 to TRBJ2-2; 8 bases line up with TRBD1. Germline CDR1 is SEHNR and CDR2 is FQNEAQ (reference sequence). J gave up 9 bases and V 5 bases, and 14 bases lay outside the gene matches. The CDR3 is made up of 16 amino acids. The chain's CDR3 is CASSTWTGMILRELFF. CDR3 sequence (DNA): TGTGCCAGCAGCACCTGGACAGGGATGATTCTACGGGAGCTGTTTTTT. The full variable domain, rest sourced from reference TRBV7-9 and TRBJ2-2, is DTGVSQNPRHKITKRGQNVTFRCDPISEHNRLYWYRQTLGQGPEFLTYFQNEAQLEKSRLLSDRFSAERPKGSFSTLEIQRTEQGDSAMYLCASSTWTGMILRELFFGEGSRLTVL.

The CDR3 is CASSLQGFAETQYF. CDR3 in DNA: TGTGCCAGCAGCCTCCAGGGGTTTGCAGAGACCCAGTACTTC. The J gene is TRBJ2-5, the V gene TRBV7-2, with a possible D match to TRBD1 (6 bases). With 5 bases removed from V and 4 bases from J, the gap between germline ends came to 14 bases. The germline gives CDR1 SGHTA, CDR2 FQGNSA. CDR3 length: 14 amino acids.

The sample holds many counts of this clonotype. The chain joins TRBV10-3 to TRBJ1-1; D might be TRBD1 (6 bases). V gave up 8 bases and J gave up 3 bases, with 16 bases separating them. CDR3 size: 14 residues. CDR1 and CDR2 (germline): ENHRY, SYGVKD. CDR3 nucleotides: TGTGCCATCCAAGGGGGGGAGGTCCACACTGAAGCTTTCTTT. Translated: CAIQGGEVHTEAFF.

The rearrangement uses TRBV20-1 and TRBJ1-2; D call uncertain. The CDR3 spans 13 residues. V was trimmed by 5 bases and J by 3 bases, leaving 13 bases between them. Per the germline V gene, CDR1 is DFQATT and CDR2 is SNEGSKA (reference sequence). CDR3 bases: TGCAGTGCTGCGGACGGAGATTACTATGGCTACACCTTC. Translation gives CSAADGDYYGYTF.

The sample holds a few counts of this clonotype. The chain employs TRBV7-2 and TRBJ2-7; tentative D call: TRBD2 (6 bases). V lost 3 bases and J lost 5, with 23 bases in between. The CDR3 is made up of 17 amino acids. Germline loops: CDR1 SGHTA, CDR2 FQGNSA. This CDR3 is CASSFVDFGLRSHEQYF. For the CDR3, the DNA is TGTGCCAGCAGCTTCGTAGACTTTGGACTACGGTCCCACGAGCAGTACTTC.

This clonotype has ten or more counts. V usage is TRBV15 and J usage is TRBJ2-5, with 8 nucleotides matching TRBD1. The V and J ends lost 1 base and 4 bases, in that order; junction bases with no gene match: 5. Germline values: CDR1 LNHNV, CDR2 YYDKDF (reference sequence). CDR3 length: 15 residues. The DNA for the CDR3 is TGTGCCACCAGCAGAGGACAGGGGAAGGGAGAGACCCAGTACTTC. It encodes CATSRGQGKGETQYF.

This clonotype occurred a few times. CDR3 DNA: TGCGCCAGCAGCCCGGCCCAGCCTGGGGCCAACGTCCTGACTTTC. Amino acids: CASSPAQPGANVLTF. The V and J genes are TRBV4-1 and TRBJ2-6; D remains ambiguous. The length of the CDR3 is 15 residues. V lost 4 bases and J lost 2, with 9 bases in between. Germline V gene lookup returns CDR1 MGHRA and CDR2 YSYEKL.

This clonotype was counted ten times or more. The rearrangement links TRBV20-1 to TRBJ2-7; 10 bases line up with TRBD2. Germline V gene sequence: CDR1 DFQATT, CDR2 SNEGSKA (reference sequence). The V and J ends lost 6 bases and 2 bases, in that order; junction bases with no gene match: 7. The CDR3 runs 14 residues. The CDR3 region has the DNA TGCAGTGCAAAGACTAGCGGGCCGCCCTACGAGCAGTACTTC. Residues: CSAKTSGPPYEQYF.

This chain links TRBV6-5 with TRBJ1-1; 8 positions match TRBD1. This CDR3 region has 14 residues. V shed 6 bases, J shed 5 bases, and the junction held 8 bases outside the gene matches. In germline, CDR1 is MNHEY, CDR2 SVGAGI. CDR3 sequence: CASRVGQGWTEAFF. The CDR3 coding sequence is TGTGCCAGCAGGGTAGGACAGGGTTGGACTGAAGCTTTCTTT.

The sample holds many counts of this clonotype. The gene calls are TRBV7-8 and TRBJ2-7, with 10 bases fitting TRBD2. CDR1 is SGHVS, CDR2 FQNEAQ, per germline. V dropped 0 bases and J dropped 1; count of bases not matched to a gene: 6. The CDR3 runs 17 residues. The CDR3 sequence is CASSLASGGAESYEQYF. CDR3 in DNA: TGTGCCAGCAGCTTAGCCAGCGGGGGGGCTGAGTCCTACGAGCAGTACTTC.

In its sample, this clonotype was seen many times. Its ends do not fully match the called genes, so a read error is possible. V and J are TRBV19 and TRBJ2-7, with TRBD2 as a possible D gene (6 bases). This CDR3 has 14 residues. Germline V lookup: CDR1 LNHDA, CDR2 SQIVND (reference sequence). The chain's CDR3 is CASTDGGESYKQYF. The CDR3 DNA is TGTGCCAGTACCGACGGAGGGGAATCCTACAAGCAGTACTTC.

On this clonotype itself: Just one base apart from a much larger clone, this may be a read error. The chain joins TRBV14 to TRBJ2-5; a possible D gene is TRBD2 (6 bases). Germline CDR1 reads SGHDN; CDR2 reads FVKESK. The ends were cut back, 5 bases at V and 0 bases at J, with 16 bases in the middle. This CDR3 has 16 residues. The CDR3 protein is CASSSSWSGHQETQYF. CDR3 nucleotide sequence: TGTGCCAGCAGCTCCTCGTGGAGCGGGCACCAAGAGACCCAGTACTTC. The full variable domain, with the rest looked up from reference TRBV14 and TRBJ2-5, is EAGVTQFPSHSVIEKGQTVTLRCDPISGHDNLYWYRRVMGKEIKFLLHFVKESKQDESGMPNNRFLAERTGGTYSTLKVQPAELEDSGVYFCASSSSWSGHQETQYFGPGTRLLVL.

Details on this clonotype: A much larger clone is a single base away; this may be a read error. The gene calls are TRBV7-2 and TRBJ2-7, with 8 bases lining up with TRBD2. The CDR3 has 14 residues. The J segment lost 3 bases and the V segment lost 3 bases, leaving 4 bases of the junction unmatched. Germline-derived CDR1 and CDR2 are SGHTA and FQGNSA. CDR3 sequence reads: CASSLAGGCYEQYF. The CDR3 coding sequence is TGTGCCAGCAGCTTGGCGGGGGGATGCTACGAGCAGTACTTC.

The chain couples TRBV7-2 to TRBJ2-7; 14 nucleotides line up with TRBD2. Germline-derived CDR1 and CDR2 are SGHTA and FQGNSA. Losses at the gene ends were 1 base for V and 6 bases for J; bases not matched to a gene: 11. CDR3 length: 18 residues. CDR3 nucleotide sequence: TGTGCCAGCAGCTTAGTGGCGGTCGGACTAGCGGGAGGTGGCGAGCAGTACTTC. Amino acid sequence: CASSLVAVGLAGGGEQYF. The full variable domain, completed using reference TRBV7-2 and TRBJ2-7, is GAGVSQSPSNKVTEKGKDVELRCDPISGHTALYWYRQSLGQGLEFLIYFQGNSAPDKSGLPSDRFSAERTGGSVSTLTIQRTQQEDSAVYLCASSLVAVGLAGGGEQYFGPGTRLTVT.

This clonotype was recorded many times. This chain connects TRBV7-2 to TRBJ1-3; TRBD1 might be the D (6 bases). The germline gives CDR1 SGHTA, CDR2 FQGNSA. V shed 4 bases and J shed 4 bases, with 14 bases lying between them. The CDR3 length is 15 residues. As DNA, the CDR3 is TGTGCCAGCAGCTCCGGGGGGGCGGGCGGAAACACCATATATTTT. Translating it yields CASSSGGAGGNTIYF.

This rearrangement joins TRBV19 to TRBJ2-5; D is unresolved. Germline CDR1 reads LNHDA; CDR2 reads SQIVND (reference sequence). This CDR3 has 12 amino acids. Between the trimmed V and J ends, which lost 1 base and 7 bases, there was a span of 7 bases. The CDR3 DNA is TGTGCCAGTAGTATAGCTGGCCGGACCCAGTACTTC. Protein product: CASSIAGRTQYF.

About this clonotype: In this CDR3 the conserved last residue, phenylalanine or tryptophan, is missing, so a read error is likely. The chain combines TRBV4-3 with TRBJ1-1, with 8 bases fitting TRBD1. The V gene's germline CDR1 is LGHNA and CDR2 YSLEER. The V gene end was trimmed by 4 bases and the J gene end by 4 bases; junction bases not matched to a gene: 2. This CDR3 has 13 residues. CDR3 DNA sequence: TGCGCCAGCAGCCCTGGACAGGGCACTGAAGCTTTCTGT. This translates into CASSPGQGTEAFC.

The sample holds a few counts of this clonotype. The chain couples TRBV3-1 to TRBJ2-7; TRBD1 agrees at 7 bases. Trimming at V came to 4 bases and at J to 5 bases, leaving 8 bases not matched to a gene. The germline gives CDR1 LGHDT, CDR2 YNNKEL (reference sequence). The CDR3 contains 14 residues. The CDR3 region has the DNA TGTGCCAGCAGCCCCCTAGACAGGGCCCACGAGCAGTACTTC. Its protein is CASSPLDRAHEQYF.

This clonotype was counted ten times or more. The chain recombines TRBV15 with TRBJ2-7, with 8 bases lining up with TRBD1. The CDR3 spans 16 residues. The J segment lost 4 bases and the V segment lost 3 bases, leaving 11 bases of the junction unmatched. The germline V gene has CDR1 LNHNV and CDR2 YYDKDF (reference sequence). In DNA, the CDR3 is TGTGCCACCAGCAGGAGAAAACAGGGGGTCCTGTACGAGCAGTACTTC. Protein product: CATSRRKQGVLYEQYF.

The sample holds one count of this clonotype. The missing conserved phenylalanine or tryptophan at the end of this CDR3 makes a read error likely. The DNA is left out, because the CDR3 cannot be placed on it with certainty; the CDR3 is given as TCRdb lists it. The chain combines TRBV15 with TRBJ2-5; TRBD1, the table's D call, was not compared with the DNA. Germline CDR1 and CDR2: LNHNV and YYDKDF (reference sequence). The CDR3 has 9 residues if both end residues are counted. This CDR3 is CATSRDGAG.

This clonotype was seen ten or more times. The V and J genes are TRBV20-1 and TRBJ1-1, with D uncertain. Germline CDR1 is DFQATT and CDR2 is SNEGSKA (reference sequence). Trimming stripped 6 bases from V and 1 base from J, with 9 bases between. The CDR3 consists of 12 residues. The CDR3 coding sequence is TGCAGTGCGCGTCCCGGGAACACTGAAGCTTTCTTT. This sequence encodes CSARPGNTEAFF.

CDR3 sequence reads: CAWSVGQGRSAFF. The CDR3 DNA follows: TGTGCCTGGAGTGTAGGGCAGGGACGTTCTGCTTTCTTT. The genes are TRBV30 and TRBJ1-1; possible D gene TRBD1, 5 bases. Germline V gene sequence: CDR1 GTSNPN, CDR2 SVGIG (reference sequence). V lost 0 bases to trimming and J lost 11 bases, with 16 bases between them. The CDR3 length is 13 residues.

The genes are TRBV11-2 and TRBJ1-2; D is uncertain. V was trimmed by 2 bases and J by 4 bases, leaving 14 bases between them. The CDR3 spans 15 residues. The germline gives CDR1 SGHAT, CDR2 FQNNGV. CDR3 loop: CASSLTKGPGYGYTF. As DNA, the CDR3 is TGTGCCAGCAGCTTAACAAAGGGTCCGGGCTATGGCTACACCTTC.

This clonotype was seen at least ten times. With a much larger clone just one base away, this may be a read error. The chain couples TRBV7-2 to TRBJ2-5; no firm D call. V lost 1 base, J lost 5 bases, and 2 bases lay in between. The CDR3 extends over 11 amino acids. Germline V gene lookup returns CDR1 SGHTA and CDR2 FQGNSA. The CDR3 coding sequence is TGTGCCAGCAGCTTAGATGAGACCCAGTACTTC. Amino acid sequence: CASSLDETQYF.